These 30 T cell receptor beta chains originate from one sample sequenced in a study of T cells in Graves' hyperthyroidism and ophthalmopathy (dated by TCRdb to about 2019). Preparation of the library involved multiplex PCR. The listed sequencing device is Illumina HiSeq 2000. The TCR beta CDR3 regions were amplified from RNA transcripts. The first round of RT-PCR for the TCR CDR3 was performed with the HTBI primer set and the Qiagen OneStep RT-PCR kit. TCRdb handled the public reads itself, with Q25 trimming in fastp and clone calling in MiXCR, and kept productive beta chains. Records with the same CDR3 protein are collapsed into one entry carrying the most frequent genes and DNA. The sample data list 300,000 to 350,000 distinct CDR3 sequences, and 16% of these were observed just once. The leading ten clones occupy around a third of the sample. The sequencing input was blood. Receptors were obtained from a man aged 25 to 40 with Graves' hyperthyroidism.

This clonotype was found many times. The chain joins TRBV20-1 to TRBJ2-1, with D hard to call. Trimming took 6 bases from V and 7 from J, leaving 19 bases between them. Germline CDR1 DFQATT, CDR2 SNEGSKA (reference sequence). This CDR3 has 14 amino acids. CDR3 DNA: TGCAGTGCGGGCCCGGGCCTTGGGCGGAATGAGCAGTTCTTC. It specifies CSAGPGLGRNEQFF.

The J gene is TRBJ1-2, the V gene TRBV7-9; D gene uncertain. This CDR3 region has 13 residues. CDR1 SEHNR and CDR2 FQNEAQ come from the germline V gene (reference sequence). Trimming left V 3 bases short and J 2 bases short, with 7 bases between. The CDR3 nucleotides are TGTGCCAGCAGCTTTGGGGAAAACTATGGCTACACCTTC. It specifies CASSFGENYGYTF.

This clonotype was detected only once. V usage is TRBV7-8 and J usage is TRBJ1-1, with D unresolved. The V end lost 5 bases, the J end lost 0 bases, and 10 bases lay between the germline ends. This CDR3 is built from 14 residues. Germline V lookup: CDR1 SGHVS, CDR2 FQNEAQ. The CDR3 is CASSLRPLNTEAFF. The CDR3 bases are TGTGCCAGCAGCCTACGGCCCCTGAACACTGAAGCTTTCTTT.

This clonotype was picked up many times. The rearrangement uses TRBV5-6 and TRBJ1-1; D gene unclear. The CDR3 has 14 residues. Trimming removed 0 bases at V and 1 base at J, with 7 bases between. CDR1 and CDR2 (germline): SGHDT, YYEEEE. The chain's CDR3 is CASSLGRRNTEAFF. DNA of the CDR3: TGTGCCAGCAGCTTGGGCAGAAGGAACACTGAAGCTTTCTTT.

The chain links TRBV4-2 to TRBJ2-7, with D perhaps TRBD1 (6 bases). Germline lookup yields CDR1 LGHNA and CDR2 YNFKEQ. The CDR3 has 17 residues. Trimming removed 1 base at V and 2 bases at J, with 18 bases between. DNA of the CDR3: TGTGCCAGCAGCCAAGTAAGTTCAGGGGAGTCCGCCTACGAGCAGTACTTC. This sequence encodes CASSQVSSGESAYEQYF.

The sample holds many counts of this clonotype. The genes are TRBV24-1 and TRBJ2-1, with TRBD2 identical over 8 bases. J was trimmed by 7 bases and V by 4 bases; bases with no gene match: 14. The germline CDR1 and CDR2 sequences are KGHDR and SFDVKD. This CDR3 has 17 residues. The CDR3 here is CATSDQGFGRASNEQFF. CDR3 coding DNA: TGTGCCACCAGTGACCAGGGATTCGGGAGGGCCTCGAATGAGCAGTTCTTC.

This clonotype was recorded many times. The chain joins TRBV12-3 or TRBV12-4 to TRBJ1-6; D is ambiguous. Between the trimmed V and J ends, which lost 0 bases and 14 bases, there was a span of 8 bases. The CDR3 runs 12 residues. The CDR3 loop is CASSLAAGALHF. As DNA, the CDR3 is TGTGCCAGCAGTTTAGCGGCAGGCGCCCTCCACTTT.

V is TRBV24-1 and J is TRBJ1-4; D might be TRBD1 (5 bases). The germline gives CDR1 KGHDR, CDR2 SFDVKD. Between the trimmed V and J ends, which lost 4 bases and 5 bases, there was a span of 13 bases. The CDR3 has 15 amino acids. The CDR3: CATSEPGTDNEKLFF. In DNA form, the CDR3 reads TGTGCCACCAGTGAACCTGGGACGGACAATGAAAAACTGTTTTTT.

This clonotype was picked up a small number of times. This chain connects TRBV30 to TRBJ2-2, with 10 bases fitting TRBD1. CDR1 is GTSNPN and CDR2 is SVGIG in the germline V gene (reference sequence). V gave up 8 bases and J gave up 1 base; unmatched junction bases: 1. CDR3 length: 13 amino acids. The CDR3 reads CARDRGNTGELFF. Here the CDR3 DNA reads TGTGCCCGGGACAGGGGGAACACCGGGGAGCTGTTTTTT.

This clonotype has more than one count but fewer than ten. This chain joins TRBV19 and TRBJ2-3; TRBD2 aligns across 9 bases. The CDR3 contains 15 residues. Germline V gives CDR1 LNHDA, CDR2 SQIVND (reference sequence). Trimming took 7 bases from V and 7 from J; bases not matched to a gene: 12. For the CDR3, the DNA is TGTGCCAGTACCCGGGTTAGCGGGAGTTCGAATACGCAGTATTTT. Protein sequence: CASTRVSGSSNTQYF.

The V and J genes are TRBV9 and TRBJ1-2; 10 bases map to TRBD1. From germline, CDR1 is SGDLS and CDR2 YYNGEE. This CDR3 has 19 residues. Unmatched junction bases numbered 18, after V lost 3 bases and J lost 4 bases. The CDR3 loop reads CASSGRGTGAGGRAYGYTF. The CDR3 coding sequence is TGTGCCAGCAGCGGAAGGGGGACAGGGGCGGGGGGCCGGGCCTATGGCTACACCTTC. Full variable domain (rest looked up from reference TRBV9 and TRBJ1-2): DSGVTQTPKHLITATGQRVTLRCSPRSGDLSVYWYQQSLDQGLQFLIQYYNGEERAKGNILERFSAQQFPDLHSELNLSSLELGDSALYFCASSGRGTGAGGRAYGYTFGSGTRLTVV.

This chain joins TRBV5-1 and TRBJ1-6, with a possible D match to TRBD1 (5 bases). The CDR3 covers 15 residues. Germline V gene lookup returns CDR1 SGHRS and CDR2 YFSETQ. Trimming pared 4 bases from V and 7 bases from J, leaving 15 bases between. CDR3 nucleotides: TGCGCCAGCAGCCAAGGCCCAGGGATGAATTCACCCCTCCACTTT. Amino acid sequence: CASSQGPGMNSPLHF.

This clonotype turned up a few times. The chain recombines TRBV28 with TRBJ2-4; no clear D gene. Looked up from germline, CDR1 is MDHEN and CDR2 is SYDVKM. V dropped 5 bases and J dropped 8 bases, with 7 bases sitting between them. The CDR3 loop spans 11 amino acids. The chain's CDR3 is CASSTVDIQYF. The CDR3 DNA sequence: TGTGCCAGCAGTACGGTAGACATTCAGTACTTC.

This sequence joins TRBV12-3 or TRBV12-4 and TRBJ2-3; D possibly corresponds to TRBD2 (6 bases). The CDR3 spans 13 residues. V was clipped by 7 bases and J by 2 bases, with 10 bases between them. CDR3 loop: CASMGGDTDTQYF. In DNA, the CDR3 is TGTGCCAGCATGGGCGGGGACACAGATACGCAGTATTTT.

The chain couples TRBV2 to TRBJ1-5; maybe TRBD1 (5 bases). The CDR3 length is 14 residues. The germline V and J ends were trimmed by 2 bases and 4 bases, with 9 bases remaining between them. CDR1 is SNHLY, CDR2 FYNNEI, per germline. This CDR3 reads CASSELSGNQPQHF. The DNA for the CDR3 is TGTGCCAGCAGTGAATTATCAGGGAATCAGCCCCAGCATTTT.

This clonotype has a handful of counts. The chain joins TRBV19 to TRBJ1-5; unclear D gene. Germline CDR1 LNHDA, CDR2 SQIVND (reference sequence). The CDR3 spans 13 residues. DNA of the CDR3: TGTTCTTCCAGCGGGCAAATCAATCAGCCCCAGCATTTT. Translating it yields CSSSGQINQPQHF.

This chain connects TRBV30 to TRBJ1-6, with 7 bases identical to TRBD1. Germline V gene lookup returns CDR1 GTSNPN and CDR2 SVGIG (reference sequence). V shed 1 base, J shed 9 bases, and the junction held 9 bases outside the gene matches. The CDR3 has 15 residues. As DNA, the CDR3 is TGTGCCTGGAGTGAATCCCGACAGGGAGGTTCACCCCTCCACTTT. This codes for CAWSESRQGGSPLHF.

J is TRBJ1-1 and V is TRBV28, with 9 bases that match TRBD1. Germline values: CDR1 MDHEN, CDR2 SYDVKM. The CDR3 is 15 amino acids. The J segment lost 6 bases and the V segment lost 7 bases, leaving 12 bases of the junction unmatched. The CDR3 loop reads CASIPGGTGLPEAFF. Here the CDR3 DNA reads TGTGCCAGCATCCCAGGAGGGACAGGGCTCCCTGAAGCTTTCTTT. Variable domain in full (rest from reference TRBV28 and TRBJ1-1): DVKVTQSSRYLVKRTGEKVFLECVQDMDHENMFWYRQDPGLGLRLIYFSYDVKMKEKGDIPEGYSVSREKKERFSLILESASTNQTSMYLCASIPGGTGLPEAFFGQGTRLTVV.

V and J are TRBV28 and TRBJ1-2, with 10 bases fitting TRBD1. V lost 4 bases, J lost 6 bases, and 5 bases stayed unmatched. Per the germline V gene, CDR1 is MDHEN and CDR2 is SYDVKM. The CDR3 sequence is 14 residues long. The chain's CDR3 is CASSSGTGENGYTF. The DNA for the CDR3 is TGTGCCAGCAGTTCCGGGACAGGGGAGAATGGCTACACCTTC.

This clonotype was observed many times. The chain uses TRBV2 and TRBJ2-1; no clear D. The CDR3 totals 14 residues. The germline CDR1 and CDR2 sequences are SNHLY and FYNNEI. Trimming removed 3 bases from V and 11 bases from J, with 17 bases in between. CDR3 DNA sequence: TGTGCCAGCAGTGAGGAAGGGCCGACCCCAAAGCAGTTCTTC. Translation gives CASSEEGPTPKQFF.

As DNA, the CDR3 is TGCGCCAGCAGCTTGACTAGCGGGTACGCGGGGGATGAGCAGTTCTTC. This encodes CASSLTSGYAGDEQFF. The chain has TRBV5-1 and TRBJ2-1, with TRBD2 matching 9 bases. This CDR3 spans 16 amino acids. The germline CDR1 and CDR2 sequences are SGHRS and YFSETQ. Trimming removed 1 base from V and 8 bases from J; junction bases left unmatched: 10.

The sample holds many counts of this clonotype. This rearrangement joins TRBV6-1 to TRBJ2-7; no clear D gene. The CDR3 is 14 residues long. Germline V gives CDR1 MNHNS, CDR2 SASEGT. Trimming took 7 bases from V and 7 from J, leaving 20 bases between them. CDR3 amino acids: CASKNPARWVEQYF. The CDR3 bases are TGTGCCAGCAAGAATCCGGCACGGTGGGTGGAGCAGTACTTC.

The chain couples TRBV20-1 to TRBJ2-7; D call uncertain. The CDR3 spans 13 residues. The V and J ends lost 0 bases and 3 bases respectively, with 9 bases between them. In germline, CDR1 is DFQATT, CDR2 SNEGSKA (reference sequence). CDR3 sequence reads: CSAREQRLYEQYF. The CDR3 nucleotides read TGCAGTGCTAGAGAGCAGAGACTCTACGAGCAGTACTTC.

V usage is TRBV24-1 and J usage is TRBJ2-3; TRBD2 agrees at 9 bases. The V gene's germline CDR1 is KGHDR and CDR2 SFDVKD. The CDR3 sequence is 19 residues long. The V gene end was trimmed by 3 bases and the J gene end by 0 bases; junction bases not matched to a gene: 12. Written as DNA, the CDR3 is TGTGCCACCAGTGATACTCGGGGCGTAGCGGGAGCTAGCACAGATACGCAGTATTTT. As protein: CATSDTRGVAGASTDTQYF.

The rearrangement uses TRBV9 and TRBJ1-1; 9 bases map to TRBD1. Germline V gene lookup returns CDR1 SGDLS and CDR2 YYNGEE. The CDR3 runs to 14 residues. Trimming took 2 bases from V and 7 from J; bases not matched to a gene: 6. The CDR3 loop is CASSVWDRAIEAFF. The CDR3 DNA reads as TGTGCCAGCAGCGTTTGGGACAGGGCTATTGAAGCTTTCTTT.

V is TRBV7-9 and J is TRBJ2-3; 9 nucleotides match TRBD1. V dropped 5 bases and J dropped 4; count of bases not matched to a gene: 10. This CDR3 is 16 amino acids long. Germline V lookup: CDR1 SEHNR, CDR2 FQNEAQ (reference sequence). DNA of the CDR3: TGTGCCAGCAGCCCGGCAAACAGGGGGCGGCCAGATACGCAGTATTTT. Its protein product is CASSPANRGRPDTQYF.

This clonotype has only a few counts. J is TRBJ2-2 and V is TRBV5-8; D call uncertain. Trimming removed 1 base from V and 4 bases from J, with 8 bases in between. Germline CDR1 reads SGHTS; CDR2 reads YDEGEE. The CDR3 is 14 residues long. The CDR3 reads CASSLTRVTGELFF. CDR3 DNA: TGTGCCAGCAGCTTGACCCGGGTCACCGGGGAGCTGTTTTTT.

At least ten counts were recorded for this clonotype. The chain links TRBV11-2 to TRBJ1-1; 10 nucleotides agree with TRBD1. The CDR3 has 15 residues. V lost 5 bases and J lost 3; bases outside the gene matches: 6. CDR1 is SGHAT, CDR2 FQNNGV, per germline. The CDR3 reads CASSLRTGGDTEAFF. In nucleotides, the CDR3 is TGTGCCAGCAGCCTTAGGACAGGGGGGGACACTGAAGCTTTCTTT.

The chain recombines TRBV6-2 or TRBV6-3 with TRBJ2-7; TRBD2 matches 8 bases. CDR1 and CDR2 (germline): MNHEY, SVGEGT. The V segment lost 7 bases and the J segment 1 base; nucleotides outside the gene matches: 12. There are 16 residues in the CDR3. CDR3 in DNA: TGTGCCAGCACTGTAGGAGCGGGAGTGGGGTCCTACGAGCAGTACTTC. Translation: CASTVGAGVGSYEQYF.

This clonotype was recorded at least ten times. This chain joins TRBV7-9 and TRBJ2-1, with TRBD2 matching 8 bases. Germline trimming cut 2 bases from V and 2 bases from J; bases unmatched to any gene: 8. CDR1 SEHNR and CDR2 FQNEAQ come from the germline V gene (reference sequence). CDR3 size: 17 residues. CDR3 nucleotide sequence: TGTGCCAGCAGCTTAACCGGGAGGGGCGCCACCTACAATGAGCAGTTCTTC. Translating gives CASSLTGRGATYNEQFF.